The T cell receptor beta chain described here comes from a study of blood T cells in healthy people across ages. Study observations and caveats: Changes in expanded clonotypes were possibly confounded, as the CMV status of donors was unknown. Age showed a roughly linear inverse relationship with TCR beta diversity per million T cells.

The use of a sample-barcoded 5' primer and a J-beta primer mix characterized a second PCR of roughly 7 to 11 cycles. TCRdb fed the 5' RACE reads into MiXCR, producing one record per CDR3 protein. This sample has 700,000 to 850,000 distinct CDR3 sequences, with roughly 53% found just once. Ranging in age from roughly 6 to 95, the donors were healthy Caucasian individuals from Russia. Comments on this clonotype: The antigen is unknown.

With 2 bases removed from V and 7 bases from J, the gap between germline ends came to 6 bases. The CDR3 is 12 amino acids. Germline V gene sequence: CDR1 SEHNR, CDR2 FQNEAQ (reference sequence). The receptor was isolated from an older man in good health. The sequenced material came from blood. The V gene is TRBV7-9, the J gene TRBJ2-1; D not resolved. In DNA, the CDR3 is TGTGCCAGCAGCTTAATTTCGAATGAGCAGTTCTTC. This gives the protein CASSLISNEQFF.